The 26 T cell receptor beta chains reported below all come from one sample, sequenced in a study of cytomegalovirus exposure and HLA in healthy donors. Primers: 60 Vbeta forward and 13 Jbeta reverse. Some clones are missing from TCRdb's copy, which holds only in-frame ones; the method was immunoSEQ multiplex PCR. The sample records some 170,000 clones, 81% being singletons. Material: PBMCs. The receptors here all came from a woman aged 25 to 45 in good health and CMV-seronegative.

This clone is a singleton in its sample. The chain recombines TRBV7-2 with TRBJ1-3; D unresolved. The ends were cut back, 5 bases at V and 1 base at J, with 9 bases in the middle. The CDR3 is 14 amino acids. Germline V CDR1 and CDR2: SGHTA, FQGNSA. The CDR3 sequence is CASSTTTSGNTIYF. CDR3 DNA: TGTGCCAGCAGCACGACAACTTCTGGAAACACCATATATTTT.

The chain joins TRBV5-1 to TRBJ2-1; TRBD2 matches at 12 bases. This CDR3 region has 16 residues. Germline V gene lookup returns CDR1 SGHRS and CDR2 YFSETQ. The V and J ends lost 0 bases and 8 bases, in that order; junction bases with no gene match: 6. CDR3 sequence reads: CASSLGPSGGGYEQFF. CDR3 DNA sequence: TGCGCCAGCAGCTTGGGTCCTAGCGGGGGGGGCTATGAGCAGTTCTTC.

V gene TRBV5-1 combines with J gene TRBJ1-1, with D unclear. The germline V gene has CDR1 SGHRS and CDR2 YFSETQ. The CDR3 totals 14 residues. The V and J ends lost 4 bases and 1 base respectively, with 11 bases between them. DNA for the CDR3: TGCGCCAGCAGCATTGACATTCGGAACACTGAAGCTTTCTTT. Its protein is CASSIDIRNTEAFF. Filled out from reference TRBV5-1 and TRBJ1-1, the complete variable domain reads KAGVTQTPRYLIKTRGQQVTLSCSPISGHRSVSWYQQTPGQGLQFLFEYFSETQRNKGNFPGRFSGRQFSNSRSEMNVSTLELGDSALYLCASSIDIRNTEAFFGQGTRLTVV.

This chain uses TRBV28 with TRBJ2-7, with D perhaps matching TRBD1 (5 bases). The CDR3 is made up of 13 amino acids. CDR1 and CDR2 from the germline V gene are MDHEN and SYDVKM. V was shortened by 2 bases and J by 4 bases, with 9 bases between the two germline ends. CDR3: CASSLAGIYEQYF. CDR3 DNA sequence: TGTGCCAGCAGTTTAGCAGGGATATACGAGCAGTACTTC.

The chain joins TRBV11-3 to TRBJ2-7; the D gene is possibly TRBD1 (6 bases). V lost 5 bases to trimming and J lost 3 bases, with 11 bases between them. Germline CDR1 SGHNT, CDR2 YENEEA. CDR3 length equals 13 residues. This CDR3 is CASSPKDSYEQYF. As DNA, the CDR3 is TGTGCCAGCAGCCCGAAGGACAGCTACGAGCAGTACTTC.

J is TRBJ2-3 and V is TRBV14; no clear D gene. V gave up 1 base and J gave up 2 bases, with 13 bases separating them. The V gene's germline CDR1 is SGHDN and CDR2 FVKESK. The CDR3 totals 16 residues. CDR3 region: CASSQGRSTNTDTQYF. CDR3 sequence (DNA): TGTGCCAGCAGCCAAGGTCGATCTACGAACACAGATACGCAGTATTTT.

The chain employs TRBV7-6 and TRBJ1-4; D might be TRBD1 (5 bases). Per the germline V gene, CDR1 is SGHVS and CDR2 is FNYEAQ. The CDR3 consists of 14 residues. V shed 5 bases and J shed 5 bases, with 12 bases lying between them. CDR3 DNA sequence: TGTGCCAGCAGCCCGCGGGGGGGGAATGAAAAACTGTTTTTT. Its protein product is CASSPRGGNEKLFF.

This clone was seen only a few times. The V gene is TRBV9, the J gene TRBJ1-1; D unclear. The CDR3 spans 16 residues. The germline V and J ends were trimmed by 0 bases and 0 bases, with 12 bases remaining between them. Germline V gene sequence: CDR1 SGDLS, CDR2 YYNGEE. Written as DNA, the CDR3 is TGTGCCAGCAGCGTAGGTATGGCGGAAATGAACACTGAAGCTTTCTTT. Translation gives CASSVGMAEMNTEAFF.

V is TRBV5-1 and J is TRBJ2-5; no clear D. Germline V gene sequence: CDR1 SGHRS, CDR2 YFSETQ. The CDR3 has 12 amino acids. The V gene lost 4 bases and the J gene lost 3 bases, with 7 bases spanning the gap. The CDR3 sequence is CASSKTKETQYF. In DNA, the CDR3 is TGCGCCAGCAGCAAAACTAAAGAGACCCAGTACTTC.

This sequence joins TRBV5-5 and TRBJ1-1; 7 positions match TRBD1. CDR3 size: 15 residues. Germline V gene data show CDR1 as SGHKS and CDR2 as YYEKEE (reference sequence). Losses at the gene ends were 5 bases for V and 4 bases for J; bases not matched to a gene: 11. The CDR3 reads CASSLDRVGVTEAFF. The CDR3 nucleotides read TGTGCCAGCAGTTTAGACAGGGTAGGGGTCACTGAAGCTTTCTTT.

The gene calls are TRBV11-2 and TRBJ2-3, with 8 bases lining up with TRBD1. CDR1 SGHAT and CDR2 FQNNGV come from the germline V gene. This CDR3 is built from 15 residues. Trimming removed 5 bases from V and 10 bases from J; junction bases left unmatched: 14. CDR3 DNA: TGTGCCAGCAGCCTTACGGACAGGGCGGAAGTCGCGCAGTATTTT. As protein: CASSLTDRAEVAQYF.

This chain joins TRBV28 and TRBJ2-5, with 13 bases fitting TRBD2. Near its end, the DNA agrees better with TRBJ2-7, so the J call may be wrong. Germline CDR1 MDHEN, CDR2 SYDVKM. The CDR3 consists of 15 residues. The CDR3 sequence: CASRLAGGTGYEQYF. The DNA for the CDR3 is TGTGCCAGCAGACTAGCGGGAGGGACGGGCTACGAGCAGTACTTC.

This clone was observed a single time. V and J are TRBV9 and TRBJ1-1, with TRBD1 as a possible D gene (6 bases). The germline gives CDR1 SGDLS, CDR2 YYNGEE. The CDR3 sequence is 15 residues long. The ends were cut back, 4 bases at V and 0 bases at J, with 13 bases in the middle. CDR3: CASSYLDSLNTEAFF. The CDR3 DNA sequence: TGTGCCAGCAGCTATTTGGACAGCTTGAACACTGAAGCTTTCTTT.

This clone was counted a few times. This chain links TRBV15 with TRBJ2-5, with a weak D call TRBD2 (6 bases). Looked up from germline, CDR1 is LNHNV and CDR2 is YYDKDF (reference sequence). The V and J ends lost 0 bases and 5 bases respectively, with 10 bases between them. This CDR3 comprises 14 residues. The CDR3 protein is CATSRDSGGETQYF. CDR3 coding DNA: TGTGCCACCAGCAGAGATTCTGGAGGGGAGACCCAGTACTTC.

Only a few counts were recorded for this clone. CDR3 sequence reads: CASGGGAYNEQFF. CDR3 bases: TGCGCCAGCGGCGGGGGGGCCTACAATGAGCAGTTCTTC. V usage is TRBV5-1 and J usage is TRBJ2-1; 9 bases are shared with TRBD2. CDR1 and CDR2 (germline): SGHRS, YFSETQ. CDR3 length: 13 amino acids. J lost 2 bases, V lost 7 bases, and 1 base had no gene match. The full variable domain, rest sourced from reference TRBV5-1 and TRBJ2-1, is KAGVTQTPRYLIKTRGQQVTLSCSPISGHRSVSWYQQTPGQGLQFLFEYFSETQRNKGNFPGRFSGRQFSNSRSEMNVSTLELGDSALYLCASGGGAYNEQFFGPGTRLTVL.

This clone appeared a single time. The CDR3 region has the DNA TGTGCCAGCAGCTTGCCCGGAGTTAATGAAAAACTGTTTTTT. Amino acid sequence: CASSLPGVNEKLFF. The rearrangement joins TRBV5-6 to TRBJ1-4; D is ambiguous. The ends were cut back, 1 base at V and 4 bases at J, with 8 bases in the middle. Germline V CDR1 and CDR2: SGHDT, YYEEEE. There are 14 residues in the CDR3. Filled out from reference TRBV5-6 and TRBJ1-4, the complete variable domain reads DAGVTQSPTHLIKTRGQQVTLRCSPKSGHDTVSWYQQALGQGPQFIFQYYEEEERQRGNFPDRFSGHQFPNYSSELNVNALLLGDSALYLCASSLPGVNEKLFFGSGTQLSVL.

The V gene is TRBV27, the J gene TRBJ1-2, with D tentatively TRBD1 (5 bases). Germline assignment: CDR1 MNHEY and CDR2 SMNVEV (reference sequence). Trimming shortened V by 6 bases and J by 5 bases, and 13 bases separated the two germline ends. CDR3 size: 13 residues. The CDR3 reads CASSVRPGYGYTF. CDR3 DNA: TGTGCCAGCAGCGTCAGACCAGGGTATGGCTACACCTTC.

J is TRBJ1-4 and V is TRBV18; 8 bases match TRBD1. Germline V gene lookup returns CDR1 KGHSH and CDR2 LQKENI. The CDR3 is made up of 14 amino acids. The trim removed 3 bases at V and 5 bases at J, leaving 2 bases unmatched. For the CDR3, the DNA is TGTGCCAGCTCACCCGACAGGGGAAATGAAAAACTGTTTTTT. Protein product: CASSPDRGNEKLFF.

This clone is a singleton in its sample. The rearrangement joins TRBV9 to TRBJ1-1, with 8 positions matching TRBD1. CDR3 size: 13 residues. V dropped 4 bases and J dropped 6; count of bases not matched to a gene: 5. Germline V lookup: CDR1 SGDLS, CDR2 YYNGEE. The CDR3 loop is CASSPGQGSEAFF. CDR3 nucleotide sequence: TGTGCCAGCAGCCCAGGACAGGGTTCTGAAGCTTTCTTT.

The rearrangement joins TRBV2 to TRBJ1-1, with a weak D call TRBD1 (5 bases). Germline CDR1 reads SNHLY; CDR2 reads FYNNEI. The V gene lost 6 bases and the J gene lost 6 bases, with 17 bases spanning the gap. This CDR3 has 14 amino acids. DNA for the CDR3: TGTGCCAGCAGCCCGGGTTTAGGGGTCGCTGAAGCTTTCTTT. It encodes CASSPGLGVAEAFF.

The chain has TRBV19 and TRBJ2-3; 14 bases agree with TRBD2. The germline V gene encodes CDR1 LNHDA and CDR2 SQIVND (reference sequence). This CDR3 is 16 amino acids long. The J segment lost 6 bases and the V segment lost 5 bases, leaving 7 bases of the junction unmatched. This CDR3 is CASSPKTSGRADTQYF. The DNA for the CDR3 is TGTGCCAGTAGTCCTAAGACTAGCGGGAGGGCCGATACGCAGTATTTT.

This clone was seen only once. The rearrangement joins TRBV27 to TRBJ2-1; 10 positions match TRBD2. Germline CDR1 MNHEY, CDR2 SMNVEV (reference sequence). With 9 bases clipped from V and 7 bases from J, the junction kept 6 bases outside the gene matches. The CDR3 extends over 13 amino acids. The chain's CDR3 is CASSSGRVNEQFF. CDR3 DNA sequence: TGTGCCAGTTCTAGCGGGAGAGTTAATGAGCAGTTCTTC.

This clone showed up just once. The rearrangement joins TRBV4-3 to TRBJ1-2, with TRBD1 matching over 9 bases. With V trimmed by 2 bases and J by 4 bases, 8 bases remained unmatched. The germline V gene has CDR1 LGHNA and CDR2 YSLEER. This CDR3 has 16 amino acids. The CDR3 nucleotides read TGCGCCAGCAGCCAAAGGACAGGGGCGCTTACCTATGGCTACACCTTC. Encoded protein: CASSQRTGALTYGYTF.

The V call is TRBV27, the J call TRBJ2-7; no definite D call. This CDR3 has 13 amino acids. CDR1 MNHEY and CDR2 SMNVEV come from the germline V gene (reference sequence). V lost 4 bases and J lost 0, with 7 bases in between. The CDR3 DNA follows: TGTGCCAGCAGTTCGCTAAGCTCCTACGAGCAGTACTTC. Translating it yields CASSSLSSYEQYF.

The V gene is TRBV2, the J gene TRBJ1-1; tentative D call: TRBD1 (6 bases). Germline CDR1 and CDR2: SNHLY and FYNNEI. The V end was cut by 6 bases, the J end by 6 bases, with 23 bases between. The CDR3 has 16 amino acids. CDR3 protein: CASRYAGQQGWAEAFF. The CDR3 DNA follows: TGTGCCAGCAGATACGCAGGCCAACAGGGTTGGGCTGAAGCTTTCTTT.

Details on this clone: The identical CDR3 is also encoded by other nucleotide sequences in the sample. The chain employs TRBV5-1 and TRBJ1-1; D gene uncertain. The CDR3 loop spans 16 amino acids. Germline V CDR1 and CDR2: SGHRS, YFSETQ. The V gene lost 0 bases and the J gene lost 0 bases, with 12 bases spanning the gap. The CDR3 region is CASSLVRGSMNTEAFF. In nucleotides, the CDR3 is TGCGCCAGCAGCTTGGTAAGAGGGAGCATGAACACTGAAGCTTTCTTT.